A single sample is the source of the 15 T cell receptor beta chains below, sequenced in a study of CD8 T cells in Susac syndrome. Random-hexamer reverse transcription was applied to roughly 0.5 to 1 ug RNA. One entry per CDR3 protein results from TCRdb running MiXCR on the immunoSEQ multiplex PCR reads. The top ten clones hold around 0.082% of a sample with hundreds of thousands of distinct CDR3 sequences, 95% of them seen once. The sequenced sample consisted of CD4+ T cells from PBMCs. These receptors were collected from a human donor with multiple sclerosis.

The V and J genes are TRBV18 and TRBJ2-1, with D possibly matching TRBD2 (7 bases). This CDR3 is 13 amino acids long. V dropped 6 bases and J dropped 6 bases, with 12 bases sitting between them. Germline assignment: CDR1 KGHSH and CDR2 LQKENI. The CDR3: CASSRGPANEQFF. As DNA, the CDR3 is TGTGCCAGCTCGCGGGGGCCGGCCAATGAGCAGTTCTTC.

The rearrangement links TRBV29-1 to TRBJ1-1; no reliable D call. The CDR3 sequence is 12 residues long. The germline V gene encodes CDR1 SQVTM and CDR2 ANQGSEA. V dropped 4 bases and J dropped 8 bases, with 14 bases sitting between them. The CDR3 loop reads CSVGEGLIEAFF. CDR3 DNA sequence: TGCAGCGTTGGGGAAGGGCTGATAGAAGCTTTCTTT.

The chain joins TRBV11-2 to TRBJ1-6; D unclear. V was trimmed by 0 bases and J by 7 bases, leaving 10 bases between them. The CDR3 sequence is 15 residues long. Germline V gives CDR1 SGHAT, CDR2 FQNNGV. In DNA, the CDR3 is TGTGCCAGCAGCTTAGAAGCCATTGGGAATTCACCCCTCCACTTT. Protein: CASSLEAIGNSPLHF.

CDR3 coding DNA: TGTGCCAGCAGCCAAGAGAAGACTAGGATCACAGATACGCAGTATTTT. It is translated as CASSQEKTRITDTQYF. This rearrangement joins TRBV4-2 to TRBJ2-3, with D tentatively TRBD2 (6 bases). Deletions cut 0 bases from V and 2 bases from J, with 12 bases between. The CDR3 is 16 amino acids. CDR1 and CDR2 (germline): LGHNA, YNFKEQ.

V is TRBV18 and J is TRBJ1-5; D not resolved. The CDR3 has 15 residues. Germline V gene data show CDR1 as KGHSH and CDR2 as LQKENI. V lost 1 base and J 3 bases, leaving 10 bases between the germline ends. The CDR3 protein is CASSPQSRNNQPQHF. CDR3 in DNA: TGTGCCAGCTCACCACAATCCAGAAACAATCAGCCCCAGCATTTT.

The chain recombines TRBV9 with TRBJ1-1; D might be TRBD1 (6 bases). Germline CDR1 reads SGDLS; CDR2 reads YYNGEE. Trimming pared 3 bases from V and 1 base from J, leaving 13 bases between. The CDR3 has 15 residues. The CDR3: CASSAMGAWNTEAFF. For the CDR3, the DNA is TGTGCCAGCAGCGCCATGGGGGCGTGGAACACTGAAGCTTTCTTT.

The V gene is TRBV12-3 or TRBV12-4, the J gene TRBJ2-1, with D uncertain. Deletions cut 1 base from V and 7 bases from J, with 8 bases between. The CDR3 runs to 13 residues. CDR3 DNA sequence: TGTGCCAGCAGTTTAGGTTTGTGGAATGAGCAGTTCTTC. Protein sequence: CASSLGLWNEQFF.

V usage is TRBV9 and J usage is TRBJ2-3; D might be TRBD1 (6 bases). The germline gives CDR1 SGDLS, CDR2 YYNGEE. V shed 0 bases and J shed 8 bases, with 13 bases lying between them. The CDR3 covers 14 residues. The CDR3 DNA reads TGTGCCAGCAGCGTAGAACAGGGAGAAAGTACGCAGTATTTT. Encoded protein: CASSVEQGESTQYF.

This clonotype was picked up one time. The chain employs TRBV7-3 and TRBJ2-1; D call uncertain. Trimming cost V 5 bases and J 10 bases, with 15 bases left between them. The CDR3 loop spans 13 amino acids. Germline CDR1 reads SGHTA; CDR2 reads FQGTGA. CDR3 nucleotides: TGTGCCAGCAGCCCTATGGACCGAAGGGAGCAGTTCTTC. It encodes CASSPMDRREQFF.

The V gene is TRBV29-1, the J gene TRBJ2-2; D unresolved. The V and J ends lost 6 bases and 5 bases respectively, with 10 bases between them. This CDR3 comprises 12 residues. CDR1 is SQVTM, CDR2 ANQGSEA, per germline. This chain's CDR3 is CSVESRTGELFF. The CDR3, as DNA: TGCAGCGTCGAAAGCCGGACCGGGGAGCTGTTTTTT.

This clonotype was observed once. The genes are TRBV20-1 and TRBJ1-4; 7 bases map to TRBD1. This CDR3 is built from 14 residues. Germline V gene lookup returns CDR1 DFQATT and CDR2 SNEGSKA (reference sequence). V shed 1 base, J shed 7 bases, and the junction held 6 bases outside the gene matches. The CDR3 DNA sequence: TGCAGTGCTAGAGTAACAGGGGCGGGTGAAAAACTGTTTTTT. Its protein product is CSARVTGAGEKLFF.

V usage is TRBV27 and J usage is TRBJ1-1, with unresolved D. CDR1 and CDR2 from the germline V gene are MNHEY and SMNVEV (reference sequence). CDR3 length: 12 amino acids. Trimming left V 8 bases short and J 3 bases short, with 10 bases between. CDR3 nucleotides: TGTGCCAGCGGGAGAGAGCACACTGAAGCTTTCTTT. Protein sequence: CASGREHTEAFF.

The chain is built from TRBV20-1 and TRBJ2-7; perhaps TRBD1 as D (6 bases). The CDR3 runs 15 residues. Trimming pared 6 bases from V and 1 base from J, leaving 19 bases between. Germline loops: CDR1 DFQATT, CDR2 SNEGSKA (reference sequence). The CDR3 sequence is CSASRTVGQSYEQYF. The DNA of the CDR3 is TGCAGTGCCAGCCGGACAGTGGGGCAATCCTACGAGCAGTACTTC.

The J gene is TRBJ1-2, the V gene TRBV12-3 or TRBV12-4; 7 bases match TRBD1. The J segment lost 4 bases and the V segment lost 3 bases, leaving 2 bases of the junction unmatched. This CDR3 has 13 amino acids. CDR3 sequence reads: CASSFRGAYGYTF. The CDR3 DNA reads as TGTGCCAGCAGTTTCAGGGGGGCCTATGGCTACACCTTC.

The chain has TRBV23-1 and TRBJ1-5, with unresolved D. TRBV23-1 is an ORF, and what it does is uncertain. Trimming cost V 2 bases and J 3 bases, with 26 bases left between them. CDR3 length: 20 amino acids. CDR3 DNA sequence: TGCGCCAGCAGTCAACTGCCTCCGGGAGGGAGGTATATCTCCAATCAGCCCCAGCATTTT. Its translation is CASSQLPPGGRYISNQPQHF.